The 16 T cell receptor beta chains below come from one sample, sequenced in a study of T cell repertoires in cytomegalovirus infection. TCRdb passed the reads through MiXCR, listing each CDR3 protein once. The sample includes about 740,000 distinct CDR3 sequences, under 40% seen only once; the top ten take roughly 2.8%. Input material: PBMCs. The origin of the receptors is a human donor in good health (CMV status not recorded). Some clones in this sample may be carry-over from other donors' samples.

The gene calls are TRBV12-3 or TRBV12-4 and TRBJ2-5; tentatively, D is TRBD2 (6 bases). The V end lost 2 bases, the J end lost 3 bases, and 13 bases lay between the germline ends. The CDR3 runs to 15 residues. Written as DNA, the CDR3 is TGTGCCAGCAGTTTAATCGGGGGTCCCAAAGAGACCCAGTACTTC. The encoded protein is CASSLIGGPKETQYF.

This chain uses TRBV19 with TRBJ2-2; TRBD2 matches 9 bases. V shed 7 bases and J 4 bases; nucleotides not matched to a gene: 7. This CDR3 spans 15 amino acids. Germline assignment: CDR1 LNHDA and CDR2 SQIVND (reference sequence). The CDR3 sequence is CASKSGGPPTGELFF. The DNA of the CDR3 is TGTGCCAGTAAGAGCGGGGGGCCACCCACCGGGGAGCTGTTTTTT.

V is TRBV27 and J is TRBJ2-1; unclear D gene. Trimming left V 3 bases short and J 0 bases short, with 9 bases between. The germline V gene encodes CDR1 MNHEY and CDR2 SMNVEV (reference sequence). CDR3 size: 15 residues. The CDR3 DNA is TGTGCCAGCAGTTTTGGGTTGAGCTCCTACAATGAGCAGTTCTTC. This codes for CASSFGLSSYNEQFF.

This clonotype was counted only a few times. The chain carries TRBV12-3 or TRBV12-4 and TRBJ2-2; 9 bases agree with TRBD1. J was trimmed by 7 bases and V by 6 bases; bases with no gene match: 12. The CDR3 length is 16 residues. The CDR3, as DNA: TGTGCCAGCAGGGGTCCGGAGACAGGGGGAATCGGGGAGCTGTTTTTT. It is translated as CASRGPETGGIGELFF.

This clonotype was counted between two and nine times. The CDR3 is CASSPDRDPYGYTF. The CDR3 nucleotides read TGTGCCAGCAGCCCCGACAGGGACCCCTATGGCTACACCTTC. The chain is built from TRBV7-9 and TRBJ1-2, with 7 positions matching TRBD1. Unmatched junction bases numbered 7, after V lost 5 bases and J lost 4 bases. The length of the CDR3 is 14 residues. CDR1 is SEHNR, CDR2 FQNEAQ, per germline (reference sequence).

This clonotype occurred a few times. The chain employs TRBV5-1 and TRBJ2-3; tentatively, D is TRBD2 (6 bases). This CDR3 has 15 residues. Germline V lookup: CDR1 SGHRS, CDR2 YFSETQ. V was pared by 7 bases and J by 2 bases, with 17 bases between. CDR3 DNA sequence: TGCGCCAGCGCTGAGCTGCGGGGCCACACAGATACGCAGTATTTT. Its translation: CASAELRGHTDTQYF.

This chain uses TRBV28 with TRBJ2-5; 7 nucleotides line up with TRBD2. The CDR3 sequence is 17 residues long. CDR1 is MDHEN, CDR2 SYDVKM, per germline. Losses at the gene ends were 6 bases for V and 0 bases for J; bases not matched to a gene: 13. CDR3 protein: CASSPALTSVYQETQYF. The CDR3 DNA sequence: TGTGCCAGCAGCCCCGCGCTTACTAGCGTCTACCAAGAGACCCAGTACTTC.

This CDR3 reads CASSQESSGSYNEQFF. The CDR3 DNA follows: TGTGCCAGCAGCCAAGAATCTAGCGGCTCCTACAATGAGCAGTTCTTC. This chain links TRBV4-2 with TRBJ2-1; the match to TRBD2 covers 7 bases. There are 16 residues in the CDR3. The V gene's germline CDR1 is LGHNA and CDR2 YNFKEQ. V lost 0 bases and J lost 0; bases outside the gene matches: 2.

The chain joins TRBV4-2 to TRBJ1-1, with a possible D match to TRBD1 (5 bases). Germline CDR1 and CDR2: LGHNA and YNFKEQ. Trimming removed 1 base from V and 11 bases from J, with 14 bases in between. This CDR3 region has 13 residues. The CDR3 region is CASSQGQGRIAFF. In DNA form, the CDR3 reads TGTGCCAGCAGCCAAGGTCAGGGACGAATCGCTTTCTTT.

This chain uses TRBV20-1 with TRBJ2-1; D gene uncertain. The germline CDR1 and CDR2 sequences are DFQATT and SNEGSKA (reference sequence). The CDR3 is made up of 14 amino acids. The V end was cut by 5 bases, the J end by 0 bases, with 11 bases between. CDR3 sequence reads: CSARPVSSYNEQFF. The CDR3 bases are TGCAGTGCTCGACCCGTGAGCTCCTACAATGAGCAGTTCTTC.

This clonotype was counted ten times or more. The rearrangement joins TRBV28 to TRBJ2-7; possible D gene TRBD1, 6 bases. Between the trimmed V and J ends, which lost 10 bases and 6 bases, there was a span of 22 bases. The CDR3 runs to 14 residues. Germline-derived CDR1 and CDR2 are MDHEN and SYDVKM. CDR3 nucleotides: TGTGCCACCACAGGACAGTCTAGGACTGGCGAGCAGTACTTC. It is translated as CATTGQSRTGEQYF.

DNA for the CDR3: TGTGCCAGCAGGAAGACACCGGACATGTATTTT. It codes for CASRKTPDMYF. The chain carries TRBV28 and TRBJ1-3; D perhaps matches TRBD1 (5 bases). The germline V and J ends were trimmed by 6 bases and 16 bases, with 16 bases remaining between them. This CDR3 is 11 amino acids long. CDR1 and CDR2 from the germline V gene are MDHEN and SYDVKM.

On this clonotype: A read error is possible here, since a much larger clone lies one base away. The J gene is TRBJ2-1, the V gene TRBV7-8; weak D call: TRBD2 (6 bases). The CDR3 length is 13 residues. Trimming stripped 0 bases from V and 12 bases from J, with 12 bases between. Per the germline V gene, CDR1 is SGHVS and CDR2 is FQNEAQ. The CDR3, as DNA: TGTGCCAGCAGCTTAGCGCTCAAGGGAGGGCAGTTCTTC. Translating it yields CASSLALKGGQFF.

This clonotype came up a few times. The rearrangement links TRBV6-1 to TRBJ2-1, with 13 bases identical to TRBD2. With 4 bases clipped from V and 6 bases from J, the junction kept 18 bases outside the gene matches. Germline V gene sequence: CDR1 MNHNS, CDR2 SASEGT. The CDR3 has 20 residues. The CDR3 here is CASSASLAGGPVGRFNEQFF. DNA of the CDR3: TGTGCCAGCAGTGCCTCACTAGCGGGAGGGCCAGTTGGTCGCTTCAATGAGCAGTTCTTC.

The chain combines TRBV18 with TRBJ2-7; no reliable D call. Germline V gene lookup returns CDR1 KGHSH and CDR2 LQKENI. The CDR3 spans 15 residues. Trimming stripped 1 base from V and 5 bases from J, with 15 bases between. The DNA for the CDR3 is TGTGCCAGCTCACCACTTGGAAGCCGACCTAACGAGCAGTACTTC. Protein product: CASSPLGSRPNEQYF. Using reference TRBV18 and TRBJ2-7 for the parts outside the CDR3, the full variable domain is NAGVMQNPRHLVRRRGQEARLRCSPMKGHSHVYWYRQLPEEGLKFMVYLQKENIIDESGMPKERFSAEFPKEGPSILRIQQVVRGDSAAYFCASSPLGSRPNEQYFGPGTRLTVT.

This clonotype was detected a few times. This chain links TRBV20-1 with TRBJ2-7; D tentatively reads TRBD1 or TRBD2 (5 bases each). The germline gives CDR1 DFQATT, CDR2 SNEGSKA (reference sequence). Trimming cost V 5 bases and J 4 bases, with 18 bases left between them. CDR3 length equals 14 residues. Here the CDR3 reads CSARSLARGYEQYF. The CDR3 DNA follows: TGCAGTGCTCGCTCCTTGGCGAGGGGTTACGAGCAGTACTTC.